Listed below are T cell receptor beta chains from one sample, sequenced in a study of blood T cells in healthy people across ages. TCRdb re-called the 5' RACE reads with MiXCR, one entry per CDR3 protein. The table records hundreds of thousands of distinct CDR3 sequences, roughly 58% of them present only once. Material: blood. Receptor source: a man aged 55 to 69 in good health. The CDR3 runs from the conserved cysteine through the conserved F or W. A D gene is named only where the DNA matches it firmly. Clone size appears in some rows only: once, few, many, or a class for an expanded clone.

D: .; J: TRBJ2-5; V: TRBV25-1; size: .; DNA: TGTGCCAGCAGTGTTTGGGGCTTGGAGACCCAGTACTTC; CDR3: CASSVWGLETQYF
D: TRBD1; J: TRBJ2-7; V: TRBV10-1; size: .; DNA: TGCGCCAGCAGTGCCGGGACAGCCTACGAGCAGTACTTC; CDR3: CASSAGTAYEQYF
D: .; J: TRBJ2-4; V: TRBV7-2; size: .; DNA: TGTGCCAGCAGCTATGACTGGAGCGGGCAGTACTTC; CDR3: CASSYDWSGQYF
D: .; J: TRBJ1-2; V: TRBV5-1; size: few; DNA: TGCGCCAGCAGCCTTGACATGGCCGTTAACTATGGCTACACCTTC; CDR3: CASSLDMAVNYGYTF
D: .; J: TRBJ2-1; V: TRBV20-1; size: .; DNA: TGCAGTGCTAGACACGGGGACTCCTACAATGAGCGGTTCTTC; CDR3: CSARHGDSYNERFF
D: TRBD1; J: TRBJ2-2; V: TRBV5-1; size: .; DNA: TGCGCCAGCAGCCCGACAGGGGGAGTATCAGGGGAGCTGTTTTTT; CDR3: CASSPTGGVSGELFF
D: .; J: TRBJ2-1; V: TRBV6-6; size: few; DNA: TGTGCCAGCAGTTACGGGCAGGGAGTTTACAATGAGCAGTTCTTC; CDR3: CASSYGQGVYNEQFF
D: .; J: TRBJ1-1; V: TRBV20-1; size: .; DNA: TGCAGTGCTCTAGAGGGGGTAAGGGCTGAAGCTTTCTTT; CDR3: CSALEGVRAEAFF
D: TRBD1; J: TRBJ1-5; V: TRBV24-1; size: .; DNA: TGTGCCACCAGAGGACAGGGAGATCAGCCCCAGCATTTT; CDR3: CATRGQGDQPQHF
D: TRBD2; J: TRBJ2-5; V: TRBV6-5; size: .; DNA: TGTGCCAGCAGTTACGCCAGCGGGGTCCAAGAGACCCAGTACTTC; CDR3: CASSYASGVQETQYF
D: .; J: TRBJ2-7; V: TRBV29-1; size: .; DNA: TGCAGCGTTGGGGCGAAAGGTCCCCAGGGGTACGAGCAGTACTTC; CDR3: CSVGAKGPQGYEQYF
D: .; J: TRBJ1-5; V: TRBV27; size: .; DNA: TGTGCCAGCAGTTCCCGGTCCTCTCAGCCCCAGCATTTT; CDR3: CASSSRSSQPQHF
D: .; J: TRBJ1-2; V: TRBV5-1; size: .; DNA: TGCGCCATTTACGGGGCAGGGCAAAAAGCCAACTATGGCTACACCTTC; CDR3: CAIYGAGQKANYGYTF
D: TRBD1; J: TRBJ1-2; V: TRBV5-1; size: few; DNA: TGCGCCAGCAGCTACGGACAGGGGACAGCTAACTATGGCTACACCTTC; CDR3: CASSYGQGTANYGYTF
D: TRBD2; J: TRBJ2-3; V: TRBV20-1; size: .; DNA: TGCAGTGCTAGGACTAGCGGGGGCACAGATACGCAGTATTTT; CDR3: CSARTSGGTDTQYF
D: TRBD1; J: TRBJ1-2; V: TRBV7-2; size: .; DNA: TGTGCCAGCAGCTTAGTGGGACAGGGGGCGTTAACGTCGGGCTACACCTTC; CDR3: CASSLVGQGALTSGYTF
D: TRBD2; J: TRBJ2-5; V: TRBV20-1; size: .; DNA: TGCAGTGCTGACAAAAGCGGGGGGGATCAAGAGACCCAGTACTTC; CDR3: CSADKSGGDQETQYF
D: TRBD2; J: TRBJ2-5; V: TRBV5-1; size: .; DNA: TGCGCCAGCAGCTCCAGACCCACTAGCGGGGAACAGACCCAGTACTTC; CDR3: CASSSRPTSGEQTQYF
D: TRBD1; J: TRBJ2-5; V: TRBV6-1; size: .; DNA: TGTGCCAGCAGATACGAGGGACACAGGGGGACCCAGTACTTC; CDR3: CASRYEGHRGTQYF
D: TRBD2; J: TRBJ2-3; V: TRBV5-6; size: .; DNA: TGTGCCAGCAGCCTCACCCGGCTAGCGGGGGATACGCAGTATTTT; CDR3: CASSLTRLAGDTQYF
D: TRBD1; J: TRBJ2-5; V: TRBV4-1; size: .; DNA: TGCGCCAGCAGCCAAGATCCCCGCAGGGGGCAAGAGACCCAGTACTTC; CDR3: CASSQDPRRGQETQYF
D: .; J: TRBJ2-5; V: TRBV15; size: .; DNA: TGTGCCACCAGCAGAGATACGGCGGGGGCAAGGAATGAGCAGTACTTC; CDR3: CATSRDTAGARNEQYF
D: .; J: TRBJ2-3; V: TRBV20-1; size: .; DNA: TGCAGTGCTAGAGATCTTCGCGACTACGGCACAGATACGCAGTATTTT; CDR3: CSARDLRDYGTDTQYF
D: .; J: TRBJ1-4; V: TRBV11-2; size: .; DNA: TGTGCCAGCAGCTTAGAACAGGATATAGAAAAACTGTTTTTT; CDR3: CASSLEQDIEKLFF
D: TRBD2; J: TRBJ2-5; V: TRBV25-1; size: .; DNA: TGTGCCAGCAGTCCACAGCGGGGGAGACAAGAGACCCAGTACTTC; CDR3: CASSPQRGRQETQYF
D: .; J: TRBJ1-1; V: TRBV7-9; size: .; DNA: TGTGCCAGCAGTCCTGCGGCCACGGGTGAAGCTTTCTTT; CDR3: CASSPAATGEAFF
D: .; J: TRBJ2-1; V: TRBV3-1; size: .; DNA: TGTGCCAGCAGCCAGGGGGGACCCTCCTACAATGAGCAGTTCTTC; CDR3: CASSQGGPSYNEQFF
D: TRBD1; J: TRBJ2-5; V: TRBV2; size: few; DNA: TGTGCCAGCAGTGAACGACAGGGGGGTGAGACCCAGTACTTC; CDR3: CASSERQGGETQYF
D: .; J: TRBJ2-5; V: TRBV6-1; size: .; DNA: TGTGCCAGCAGTAGGGACAGTGGGACTTCGTTCCTGTACTTC; CDR3: CASSRDSGTSFLYF
D: TRBD2; J: TRBJ2-7; V: TRBV20-1; size: .; DNA: TGCAGTGCTACAGCGGGGGGATACTCCTACGAGCAGTACTTC; CDR3: CSATAGGYSYEQYF
D: TRBD2; J: TRBJ2-1; V: TRBV3-1; size: .; DNA: TGTGCCAGCAGCCAATTTAGCGGGGGGCCGAATGAGCAGTTCTTC; CDR3: CASSQFSGGPNEQFF
D: .; J: TRBJ2-7; V: TRBV15; size: .; DNA: TGTGCCACCAGCAGAGATTCAGGGGTGTCCTACGAGCAGTACTTC; CDR3: CATSRDSGVSYEQYF
D: .; J: TRBJ2-5; V: TRBV14; size: .; DNA: TGTGCCAGCAGCCGGGGCAGGGCAGAGACCCAGTACTTC; CDR3: CASSRGRAETQYF
D: .; J: TRBJ1-6; V: TRBV7-9; size: few; DNA: TGTGCCAGCAGCTTACCCAGGATTAATTCACCCCTCCACTTT; CDR3: CASSLPRINSPLHF
D: TRBD2; J: TRBJ2-5; V: TRBV7-9; size: .; DNA: TGTGCCAGCAGCCCGGGGGGACTCCACCAAGAGACCCAGTACTTC; CDR3: CASSPGGLHQETQYF
D: .; J: TRBJ2-1; V: TRBV7-9; size: few; DNA: TGTGCCAGCAGCCCACGTGGGGAGGCCTACAATGAGCAGTTCTTC; CDR3: CASSPRGEAYNEQFF
D: TRBD2; J: TRBJ2-7; V: TRBV4-3; size: .; DNA: TGCGCCAGCAAGGGGAAGCGGGGGGACCTCGGCTCCTACGAGCAGTACTTC; CDR3: CASKGKRGDLGSYEQYF
D: TRBD2; J: TRBJ2-3; V: TRBV10-2; size: few; DNA: TGCGCCAGCGGGGGGGACGTCACAGATACGCAGTATTTT; CDR3: CASGGDVTDTQYF
D: TRBD2; J: TRBJ2-1; V: TRBV20-1; size: .; DNA: TGCAGTGCTAGAGTTCTAGCGGGGATGTACAATGAGCAGTTCTTC; CDR3: CSARVLAGMYNEQFF
D: TRBD2; J: TRBJ2-1; V: TRBV6-6; size: .; DNA: TGTGCCAGCATGGGTCCTAGCGGGGATTCCTACAATGAGCAGTTCTTC; CDR3: CASMGPSGDSYNEQFF
D: .; J: TRBJ1-5; V: TRBV20-1; size: .; DNA: TGCAGTGCTAGAGATGTGGCCCTGGCGAGCAATCAGCCCCAGCATTTT; CDR3: CSARDVALASNQPQHF
D: .; J: TRBJ1-6; V: TRBV6-6; size: many; DNA: TGTGCCAGCAGCCTCAGGGGAGGTAATTCACCCCTCCACTTT; CDR3: CASSLRGGNSPLHF